This is a list of T cell receptor beta chains from one sample in a study of early T cells in non-severe SARS-CoV-2 infection. TCRdb ran MiXCR on the 5' RACE reads and lists one entry per CDR3 protein. The data show tens of thousands of distinct CDR3 sequences, about 5.1% seen once. Sample: whole blood. Receptors were obtained from an adult who was a healthcare worker with PCR-confirmed SARS-CoV-2 infection or an uninfected control (not recorded which). Both conserved end residues are part of each CDR3. The order of the fields is CDR3 DNA, CDR3 protein, D gene, clone size, V gene, J gene. D genes are given only for firm matches. Clone size is stated in some rows and not others, as once, few, many or a class when expanded.

CDR3 DNA: TGTGCCAGCAGCTTAGCTCCATGGTGGACAGGGGATCAGCCCCAGCATTTT
CDR3 protein: CASSLAPWWTGDQPQHF
D gene: TRBD1
clone size: few
V gene: TRBV7-2
J gene: TRBJ1-5

CDR3 DNA: TGTGCCAGCAGCCCAAGAGGGACTAGCGGAACCTACGAGCAGTACTTC
CDR3 protein: CASSPRGTSGTYEQYF
D gene: TRBD2
clone size: many
V gene: TRBV11-2
J gene: TRBJ2-7

CDR3 DNA: TGTGCCAGCAGCCAAGGACCCGGGACTACCACAGATACGCAGTATTTT
CDR3 protein: CASSQGPGTTTDTQYF
D gene: TRBD2
clone size: many
V gene: TRBV3-1
J gene: TRBJ2-3

CDR3 DNA: TGTGCCATCAGCGAACTTCAGGGGACGAACACTGAAGCTTTCTTT
CDR3 protein: CAISELQGTNTEAFF
D gene: NA
clone size: many
V gene: TRBV10-3
J gene: TRBJ1-1

CDR3 DNA: TGCACCAGCAGCCAAGATAAGGGGCCTAGCACAGATACGCAGTATTTT
CDR3 protein: CTSSQDKGPSTDTQYF
D gene: NA
clone size: NA
V gene: TRBV1
J gene: TRBJ2-3

CDR3 DNA: TGTGCCAGCAGCCCAACCCTGGGCACAGATACGCAGTATTTT
CDR3 protein: CASSPTLGTDTQYF
D gene: NA
clone size: NA
V gene: TRBV7-3
J gene: TRBJ2-3

CDR3 DNA: TGTGCCAGCAGCCAAGACCGGACTAGCGGGGGGTGGACAGATACGCAGTATTTT
CDR3 protein: CASSQDRTSGGWTDTQYF
D gene: TRBD2
clone size: many
V gene: TRBV3-1
J gene: TRBJ2-3

CDR3 DNA: TGTGCCAGCAGCCATGAACTAGCGGGAGGGAATGAGCAGTTCTTC
CDR3 protein: CASSHELAGGNEQFF
D gene: TRBD2
clone size: NA
V gene: TRBV3-1
J gene: TRBJ2-1

CDR3 DNA: TGTGCCAGCAGTCACACAGGGGCTCTGAACACTGAAGCTTTCTTT
CDR3 protein: CASSHTGALNTEAFF
D gene: TRBD1
clone size: many
V gene: TRBV4-2
J gene: TRBJ1-1

CDR3 DNA: TGTGCCAGCAGAAGCGGAGCCACCGGGGAGCTGTTTTTT
CDR3 protein: CASRSGATGELFF
D gene: NA
clone size: few
V gene: TRBV12-3/TRBV12-4
J gene: TRBJ2-2

CDR3 DNA: TGTGCCAGCAGTTCCTCCGGGACGGGATACGAGCAGTACTTC
CDR3 protein: CASSSSGTGYEQYF
D gene: NA
clone size: NA
V gene: TRBV6-5
J gene: TRBJ2-7

CDR3 DNA: TGTGCCAGCTCACCACAGGGGCAAGACACTGAAGCTTTCTTT
CDR3 protein: CASSPQGQDTEAFF
D gene: NA
clone size: many
V gene: TRBV18
J gene: TRBJ1-1

CDR3 DNA: TGCAGCGTTGAAGATCGGAGTAGGACAGGTGAAAAACTGTTTTTT
CDR3 protein: CSVEDRSRTGEKLFF
D gene: TRBD1
clone size: many
V gene: TRBV29-1
J gene: TRBJ1-4

CDR3 DNA: TGTGCCAGCAGCTTGGACCTTCAGCCCCAGCATTTT
CDR3 protein: CASSLDLQPQHF
D gene: NA
clone size: many
V gene: TRBV7-8
J gene: TRBJ1-5

CDR3 DNA: TGTGCCAGCAGCTTTGGAGAACCCCCTAGGTATACGCAGTATTTT
CDR3 protein: CASSFGEPPRYTQYF
D gene: NA
clone size: NA
V gene: TRBV11-2
J gene: TRBJ2-3

CDR3 DNA: TGTGCCAGCAGCGTGACAGGGGGAGGAACCGGGGAGCTGTTTTTT
CDR3 protein: CASSVTGGGTGELFF
D gene: TRBD1
clone size: NA
V gene: TRBV9
J gene: TRBJ2-2

CDR3 DNA: TGTGCCACCAGCAGCCCAGTCCAGGACTATGGCTACACCTTC
CDR3 protein: CATSSPVQDYGYTF
D gene: NA
clone size: many
V gene: TRBV15
J gene: TRBJ1-2

CDR3 DNA: TGCAGCGTTGAAAAAGAAGGCGCGTACAATGAGCAGTTCTTC
CDR3 protein: CSVEKEGAYNEQFF
D gene: NA
clone size: many
V gene: TRBV29-1
J gene: TRBJ2-1

CDR3 DNA: TGTGCCAGCTCACCTTCGACTAGCACAGATACGCAGTATTTT
CDR3 protein: CASSPSTSTDTQYF
D gene: NA
clone size: many
V gene: TRBV18
J gene: TRBJ2-3

CDR3 DNA: TGTGCCAGCAGCTTAGTTAACAGGGAAGTCTACACCTTC
CDR3 protein: CASSLVNREVYTF
D gene: NA
clone size: many
V gene: TRBV7-9
J gene: TRBJ1-2

CDR3 DNA: TGCAGTGCTAGAGCCCCATTTTCCGGCGAGGAGACCCAGTACTTC
CDR3 protein: CSARAPFSGEETQYF
D gene: NA
clone size: many
V gene: TRBV20-1
J gene: TRBJ2-5

CDR3 DNA: TGTGCCAGCTCCAAGTTGAACACTGAAGCTTTCTTT
CDR3 protein: CASSKLNTEAFF
D gene: NA
clone size: many
V gene: TRBV6-5
J gene: TRBJ1-1

CDR3 DNA: TGCAGTGCTAGAGATGACCAGCTGAGCTCCTACGAGCAGTACTTC
CDR3 protein: CSARDDQLSSYEQYF
D gene: NA
clone size: many
V gene: TRBV20-1
J gene: TRBJ2-7

CDR3 DNA: TGTGCCACCAGCAGAGATGGCAGGGGGCTATTGAGCAATCAGCCCCAGCATTTT
CDR3 protein: CATSRDGRGLLSNQPQHF
D gene: TRBD1
clone size: many
V gene: TRBV15
J gene: TRBJ1-5

CDR3 DNA: TGTGCCAGCAGTTACGGGCTAGCGGGAATGTTGAATGAGCAGTTCTTC
CDR3 protein: CASSYGLAGMLNEQFF
D gene: TRBD2
clone size: many
V gene: TRBV6-5
J gene: TRBJ2-1

CDR3 DNA: TGTGCCAGCAACGAGGGGGGGCGAGGGCATGAGCAGTTCTTC
CDR3 protein: CASNEGGRGHEQFF
D gene: NA
clone size: many
V gene: TRBV12-3/TRBV12-4
J gene: TRBJ2-1

CDR3 DNA: TGTGCCAGCAGCCGGGATGATAATTCACCCCTCCACTTT
CDR3 protein: CASSRDDNSPLHF
D gene: NA
clone size: NA
V gene: TRBV13
J gene: TRBJ1-6

CDR3 DNA: TGTGCCATCAGATCCGGGACTGCTGGGGCCGGGGAGCTGTTTTTT
CDR3 protein: CAIRSGTAGAGELFF
D gene: NA
clone size: many
V gene: TRBV10-3
J gene: TRBJ2-2

CDR3 DNA: TGCAGCGGAACAGTAACTGAAGCTTTCTTT
CDR3 protein: CSGTVTEAFF
D gene: NA
clone size: many
V gene: TRBV29-1
J gene: TRBJ1-1

CDR3 DNA: TGTGCCAGCACCCCTCCGAGCCATCGCGGGAGCCGATACAATGAGCAGTTCTTC
CDR3 protein: CASTPPSHRGSRYNEQFF
D gene: TRBD2
clone size: few
V gene: TRBV27
J gene: TRBJ2-1

CDR3 DNA: TGTGCCAGCAGCGTAGGGTTTAATGAAAAACTGTTTTTT
CDR3 protein: CASSVGFNEKLFF
D gene: NA
clone size: many
V gene: TRBV9
J gene: TRBJ1-4

CDR3 DNA: TGTGCCAGCGCGTCGGGACTCCTCGAGCAGTACTTC
CDR3 protein: CASASGLLEQYF
D gene: NA
clone size: few
V gene: TRBV7-9
J gene: TRBJ2-7